These T cell receptor beta chains were read from a single sample in a study of blood T cell repertoires in COVID-19. Profiling relied on immunoSEQ multiplex PCR, and the TCRdb table lists in-frame clones only, not all of them. The profile shows under 200,000 clones, roughly 90% of them singletons. Sequenced: PBMCs or T cells enriched from blood (not recorded which). These receptor sequences come from a woman aged 18-29 years who had recovered from COVID-19. Both conserved end residues are part of each CDR3. The order of the fields is J gene, D gene, clone size, V gene, CDR3 length, CDR3 DNA, CDR3 protein. A D gene is named only where the DNA matches it firmly. The size entry is marked missing in some rows and otherwise reads once, few, many or a size class.

TRBJ1-5,-,-,TRBV7-9,13,TGTGCCAGCAGCTTTAATTTCAATCAGCCCCAGCATTTT,CASSFNFNQPQHF
TRBJ1-1,TRBD1,-,TRBV7-8,16,TGTGCCAGCATGCGGGACAGGCTCTCTATAGGCGCTGAAGCTTTCTTT,CASMRDRLSIGAEAFF
TRBJ2-7,-,-,TRBV12-3/TRBV12-4,13,TGTGCCAGCACAAGTCGGCGGGACTACGAGCAGTACTTC,CASTSRRDYEQYF
TRBJ2-3,-,-,TRBV7-9,15,TGTGCCAGCAGCTTAAGGAAGTGGGAGGAAGATACGCAGTATTTT,CASSLRKWEEDTQYF
TRBJ2-3,-,once,TRBV28,16,TGTGCCAGCAGTTTCTCTCAGCGTTTCCCCATAGATACGCAGTATTTT,CASSFSQRFPIDTQYF
TRBJ1-3,TRBD1,-,TRBV9,15,TGTGCCAGCAGCGGGACAGGGGACCCTGGAAACACCATATATTTT,CASSGTGDPGNTIYF
TRBJ2-1,TRBD2,-,TRBV4-1,16,TGCGCCAGCAGCTATACTAGCGGGGGGGCAGACAATGAGCAGTTCTTC,CASSYTSGGADNEQFF
TRBJ2-7,-,-,TRBV28,13,TGTGCCAGCAGGGGGGCTGGAGACTACGAGCAGTACTTC,CASRGAGDYEQYF
TRBJ2-1,-,-,TRBV18,12,TGTGCCAGCTCACCGGTCGGGGGTGAGCAGTTCTTC,CASSPVGGEQFF
TRBJ1-6,-,-,TRBV7-2,15,TGTGCCAGCAGCTTATTGGGCAGGGTCCCTTCACCCCTCCACTTT,CASSLLGRVPSPLHF
TRBJ1-5,-,-,TRBV2,13,TGTGCCAGCAGTGGACAGCGTAATCAGCCCCAGCATTTT,CASSGQRNQPQHF
TRBJ1-2,-,-,TRBV3-1/TRBV3-2,12,TGTGCCAGCAGCCAAGATAGCGCTGGCTACACCTTC,CASSQDSAGYTF
TRBJ2-2,-,-,TRBV19,13,TGTGCTATTGGACTGTTGAACACCGGGGAGCTGTTTTTT,CAIGLLNTGELFF
TRBJ1-1,TRBD1,-,TRBV28,15,TGTGCCAGCAGTACCTACAGGGGCGGGAACACTGAAGCTTTCTTT,CASSTYRGGNTEAFF
TRBJ1-1,TRBD1,once,TRBV6-5,13,TGTGCCAGCAGGGACAGGGGACGGACTGAAGCTTTCTTT,CASRDRGRTEAFF
TRBJ2-1,TRBD2,once,TRBV9,15,TGTGCCAGCAGCGTAGACGGGAGGGCCCACAATGAGCAGTTCTTC,CASSVDGRAHNEQFF
TRBJ1-2,TRBD1,-,TRBV7-2,15,TGTGCCAGCAGCTCGACAGGGAGTGGGTTCTATGGCTACACCTTC,CASSSTGSGFYGYTF
TRBJ2-7,TRBD2,-,TRBV14,17,TGTGCCAGCAGCCAAGGGCGGGCCAGCGGGAGACCCTACGAGCAGTACTTC,CASSQGRASGRPYEQYF
TRBJ1-1,TRBD1,-,TRBV27,15,TGTGCCAGCAGTTTAAATGGACAGGGGAAGGCTGAAGCTTTCTTT,CASSLNGQGKAEAFF
TRBJ1-1,-,-,TRBV12-3/TRBV12-4,12,TGTGCCAGCAGATCAGGGTTAACTGAAGCTTTCTTT,CASRSGLTEAFF
TRBJ2-1,TRBD2,-,TRBV30,13,TGTGCCTGGAGTGAGACTAGCGCATATGAGCAGTTCTTC,CAWSETSAYEQFF
TRBJ2-7,-,-,TRBV6-2/TRBV6-3,14,TGTGCCAGCAGTTACGAGGCCAGCTCACCCGAGCAGTACTTC,CASSYEASSPEQYF
TRBJ1-1,TRBD1,-,TRBV19,14,TGTGCCAGTAGGCGGACAGGGTCGAACACTGAAGCTTTCTTT,CASRRTGSNTEAFF
TRBJ2-2,-,once,TRBV6-5,16,TGTGCCAGCAGTTACACCTTCGCTAGCCCCGCCGGGGAGCTGTTTTTT,CASSYTFASPAGELFF
TRBJ2-3,-,-,TRBV9,17,TGTGCCAGCAGCGTCCGTGGGGGGACTTTCGTTGTGGATACGCAGTATTTT,CASSVRGGTFVVDTQYF
TRBJ2-3,TRBD2,-,TRBV7-9,17,TGTGCCAGCAGCTTACTAGCGGGAGGGCCGGGCACAGATACGCAGTATTTT,CASSLLAGGPGTDTQYF
TRBJ2-6,TRBD1,-,TRBV6-5,15,TGTGCCAGCAGAACAGGGGGTTTTGGGGCCAACGTCCTGACTTTC,CASRTGGFGANVLTF
TRBJ2-1,TRBD2,-,TRBV7-2,15,TGTGCCAGCAGCTTAGTGGGACTAGCGGACAATGAGCAGTTCTTC,CASSLVGLADNEQFF
TRBJ1-1,-,-,TRBV18,13,TGTGCCAGCTCCCAGGGAAGGGACATTGAAGCTTTCTTT,CASSQGRDIEAFF
TRBJ2-7,-,-,TRBV2,13,TGTGCCAGCAGTGAACCGCTAAACTACGAGCAGTACTTC,CASSEPLNYEQYF
TRBJ1-2,TRBD1,once,TRBV2,14,TGTGCCAGCAGTGGGGGACAGGGCAACTATGGCTACACCTTC,CASSGGQGNYGYTF
TRBJ1-1,-,-,TRBV12-3/TRBV12-4,13,TGTGCCAGCAGTTTACTAGGGGCCGGTGAAGCTTTCTTT,CASSLLGAGEAFF
TRBJ2-2,-,once,TRBV18,13,TGTGCCAGCTCATCGCGAGGCACCGGGGAGCTGTTTTTT,CASSSRGTGELFF
TRBJ2-1,-,-,TRBV5-1,17,TGCGCCAGCAGCCCTAGGCCCATAGCGGCTTTCTACAATGAGCAGTTCTTC,CASSPRPIAAFYNEQFF
TRBJ2-2,-,once,TRBV18,15,TGTGCCAGCTCACCATTATCGGTCGGGACCGGGGAGCTGTTTTTT,CASSPLSVGTGELFF
TRBJ2-1,TRBD2,-,TRBV19,19,TGTGCCAGTAGTATTCGGGCGGGACTAGCGGGAGCCCCCTACAATGAGCAGTTCTTC,CASSIRAGLAGAPYNEQFF
TRBJ2-3,-,-,TRBV27,14,TGTGCCAGCAGCGTTTCAGGGATCACAGATACGCAGTATTTT,CASSVSGITDTQYF
TRBJ2-2,TRBD1,-,TRBV9,17,TGTGCCAGCAGCGAGGGGTACCGGGACAGGGGAACCGGGGAGCTGTTTTTT,CASSEGYRDRGTGELFF
TRBJ2-7,-,-,TRBV6-1,14,TGTGCCAGCAGTGAGGGAGCCGGGCACTACGAGCAGTACTTC,CASSEGAGHYEQYF